These 29 T cell receptor beta chains originate from one sample sequenced in a study of T-cell reconstitution after alpha-beta-depleted transplantation in children. TCRbeta library preparation incorporated unique molecular identifiers. TCRdb fed the PCR reads into MiXCR, producing one record per CDR3 protein. The sample holds 250,000 to 350,000 distinct CDR3 sequences, around 25% seen once. Sequencing used PBMCs, mostly from graft donor cells, obtained 180 days after TCRalphabeta/CD19-depleted stem cell transplant. The receptors were sampled from a male patient younger than 18 who had a stem cell transplant for acute lymphoblastic leukemia, so the T cells may come from the graft donor.

This clonotype was found a few times. The chain couples TRBV11-2 to TRBJ2-4, with D possibly TRBD1 on 6 matching bases. V dropped 6 bases and J dropped 0 bases, with 15 bases sitting between them. Germline V gene data show CDR1 as SGHAT and CDR2 as FQNNGV. The CDR3 covers 16 residues. Here the CDR3 reads CASSSTGTIAKNIQYF. CDR3 nucleotides: TGTGCCAGCAGTTCGACCGGGACAATAGCCAAAAACATTCAGTACTTC.

The table lists this clonotype with a few counts. As DNA, the CDR3 is TGTGCCAGCAGCTTAGCCCACGGAGGCACTGAAGCTTTCTTT. This codes for CASSLAHGGTEAFF. The rearrangement links TRBV7-9 to TRBJ1-1; D remains unclear. CDR3 length: 14 amino acids. From germline, CDR1 is SEHNR and CDR2 FQNEAQ (reference sequence). The V and J ends lost 0 bases and 4 bases respectively, with 9 bases between them. Together with reference TRBV7-9 and TRBJ1-1, the CDR3 gives the full variable domain: DTGVSQNPRHKITKRGQNVTFRCDPISEHNRLYWYRQTLGQGPEFLTYFQNEAQLEKSRLLSDRFSAERPKGSFSTLEIQRTEQGDSAMYLCASSLAHGGTEAFFGQGTRLTVV.

A remark on this clonotype: A much larger clone is a single base away; this may be a read error. Since no conserved phenylalanine or tryptophan closes the CDR3, a read error is the likely cause. The chain uses TRBV28 and TRBJ1-1, with a weak D call TRBD1 (6 bases). There are 14 residues in the CDR3. Trimming took 2 bases from V and 9 from J, leaving 16 bases between them. Germline V gene data show CDR1 as MDHEN and CDR2 as SYDVKM. The CDR3 region is CASSLGGRVDKAFI. The CDR3 nucleotides read TGTGCCAGCAGTTTAGGGGGCAGGGTCGATAAAGCTTTCATT.

This clonotype showed up just a few times. The V call is TRBV5-1, the J call TRBJ2-1, with D uncertain. This CDR3 has 16 residues. The ends were cut back, 0 bases at V and 0 bases at J, with 10 bases in the middle. Germline lookup yields CDR1 SGHRS and CDR2 YFSETQ. The DNA of the CDR3 is TGCGCCAGCAGCTTGGAGCCCCTGAGCTCCTACAATGAGCAGTTCTTC. It is translated as CASSLEPLSSYNEQFF.

This clonotype has more than one count but fewer than ten. The V call is TRBV2, the J call TRBJ2-7, with TRBD2 matching over 13 bases. This CDR3 is 14 amino acids long. J gave up 6 bases and V 8 bases, and 7 bases lay outside the gene matches. CDR1 and CDR2 from the germline V gene are SNHLY and FYNNEI. CDR3: CASRGTSGIGEQYF. The CDR3, as DNA: TGTGCCAGCCGCGGGACTAGCGGGATCGGCGAGCAGTACTTC.

The chain carries TRBV9 and TRBJ1-1; D ambiguous. Germline assignment: CDR1 SGDLS and CDR2 YYNGEE. The CDR3 is 16 residues long. V was trimmed by 3 bases and J by 0 bases, leaving 15 bases between them. CDR3 coding DNA: TGTGCCAGCAGCGGGCGTGAAGTCGTACTGAACACTGAAGCTTTCTTT. Protein sequence: CASSGREVVLNTEAFF.

Only a few counts were recorded for this clonotype. The V and J genes are TRBV12-3 or TRBV12-4 and TRBJ1-3; D is unresolved. Trimming took off 6 bases at V and 7 bases at J, with 10 bases between the two ends. CDR3 length: 12 residues. The CDR3 DNA reads TGTGCCAGCAGCCCCTCGTGGAACACCATATATTTT. It yields the protein CASSPSWNTIYF.

This clonotype was seen only a few times. This sequence joins TRBV20-1 and TRBJ1-5; D gene uncertain. CDR1 is DFQATT and CDR2 is SNEGSKA in the germline V gene (reference sequence). V was trimmed by 0 bases and J by 1 base, leaving 7 bases between them. The CDR3 covers 14 residues. CDR3: CSARDSRSNQPQHF. The CDR3 DNA sequence: TGCAGTGCTAGAGATTCCCGGAGCAATCAGCCCCAGCATTTT.

J is TRBJ1-3 and V is TRBV20-1; weak D call: TRBD1 (5 bases). Trimming took 4 bases from V and 2 from J, leaving 15 bases between them. The CDR3 loop spans 15 amino acids. From germline, CDR1 is DFQATT and CDR2 SNEGSKA (reference sequence). The CDR3 reads CSAIGWMGPGNTIYF. In DNA form, the CDR3 reads TGCAGTGCTATAGGCTGGATGGGGCCTGGAAACACCATATATTTT.

The chain has TRBV19 and TRBJ2-1; 7 nucleotides match TRBD2. CDR3 length equals 12 residues. The junction had 1 base not matched to a gene; V was cut back by 1 base and J by 10 bases. Per germline, CDR1 LNHDA and CDR2 SQIVND (reference sequence). The CDR3, as DNA: TGTGCCAGTAGTATAGGACTAGCCGAGCAGTTCTTC. Its protein product is CASSIGLAEQFF. The variable domain in full, with the rest retrieved from reference TRBV19 and TRBJ2-1, is DGGITQSPKYLFRKEGQNVTLSCEQNLNHDAMYWYRQDPGQGLRLIYYSQIVNDFQKGDIAEGYSVSREKKESFPLTVTSAQKNPTAFYLCASSIGLAEQFFGPGTRLTVL.

This CDR3 is CASSLWQGGDEQYF. In DNA, the CDR3 is TGCGCCAGCAGCTTGTGGCAGGGGGGCGACGAGCAGTACTTC. The V call is TRBV5-1, the J call TRBJ2-7; maybe TRBD1 (7 bases). Trimming pared 1 base from V and 5 bases from J, leaving 13 bases between. The germline V gene has CDR1 SGHRS and CDR2 YFSETQ. This CDR3 region has 14 residues.

This clonotype was counted only a few times. The rearrangement links TRBV5-1 to TRBJ2-7, with 13 bases fitting TRBD2. Germline V gene sequence: CDR1 SGHRS, CDR2 YFSETQ. Trimming at V came to 7 bases and at J to 2 bases, leaving 9 bases not matched to a gene. CDR3 size: 16 residues. CDR3 amino acids: CASRPTGTSGTYEQYF. CDR3 in DNA: TGCGCCAGCCGACCAACCGGGACTAGCGGGACCTACGAGCAGTACTTC. Together with reference TRBV5-1 and TRBJ2-7, the CDR3 gives the full variable domain: KAGVTQTPRYLIKTRGQQVTLSCSPISGHRSVSWYQQTPGQGLQFLFEYFSETQRNKGNFPGRFSGRQFSNSRSEMNVSTLELGDSALYLCASRPTGTSGTYEQYFGPGTRLTVT.

This rearrangement joins TRBV6-1 to TRBJ1-3; a possible D gene is TRBD1 (5 bases). V was trimmed by 6 bases and J by 0 bases, leaving 12 bases between them. Germline V gene data show CDR1 as MNHNS and CDR2 as SASEGT. The CDR3 has 15 amino acids. The CDR3: CASRAGPRSGNTIYF. The CDR3 region has the DNA TGTGCCAGCAGGGCGGGACCGCGCTCTGGAAACACCATATATTTT.

At least ten counts were recorded for this clonotype. The genes are TRBV5-1 and TRBJ2-7; the D is unclear. This CDR3 is built from 14 residues. The V gene's germline CDR1 is SGHRS and CDR2 YFSETQ. Between the trimmed V and J ends, which lost 0 bases and 3 bases, there was a span of 10 bases. The chain's CDR3 is CASSLAGQFYEQYF. The CDR3 nucleotides read TGCGCCAGCAGCTTGGCGGGCCAGTTCTACGAGCAGTACTTC.

The chain joins TRBV5-6 to TRBJ2-5; 8 bases line up with TRBD1. With 5 bases clipped from V and 1 base from J, the junction kept 7 bases outside the gene matches. The germline V gene has CDR1 SGHDT and CDR2 YYEEEE. This CDR3 spans 15 amino acids. The CDR3 reads CASSWTGNRQETQYF. In nucleotides, the CDR3 is TGTGCCAGCAGTTGGACAGGGAACCGCCAAGAGACCCAGTACTTC.

The chain has TRBV7-9 and TRBJ2-2; the D is unclear. The CDR3 is made up of 14 amino acids. Trimming cost V 2 bases and J 12 bases, with 16 bases left between them. Germline CDR1 reads SEHNR; CDR2 reads FQNEAQ (reference sequence). Here the CDR3 reads CASSLLQSGPKLFF. Written as DNA, the CDR3 is TGTGCCAGCAGCTTACTACAGTCTGGGCCGAAGCTGTTTTTT.

This clonotype was seen only once. The CDR3 DNA is TGCAGCGTTGAAGGGGGACAAGTCTACGAGCAGTACTTC. Its translation: CSVEGGQVYEQYF. V usage is TRBV29-1 and J usage is TRBJ2-7; D perhaps matches TRBD1 (6 bases). The CDR3 totals 13 residues. Trimming removed 1 base at V and 3 bases at J, with 10 bases between. Germline V gene data show CDR1 as SQVTM and CDR2 as ANQGSEA.

This clonotype was found once. The rearrangement joins TRBV7-3 to TRBJ2-3; 12 bases are a match to TRBD2. Trimming took 5 bases from V and 8 from J; bases not matched to a gene: 14. Germline V gives CDR1 SGHTA, CDR2 FQGTGA. This CDR3 comprises 17 residues. The CDR3 reads CASSAESTSGRPGTQYF. CDR3 coding DNA: TGTGCCAGCAGCGCTGAGAGCACTAGCGGGAGGCCGGGTACGCAGTATTTT.

This clonotype was picked up a small number of times. The rearrangement uses TRBV12-3 or TRBV12-4 and TRBJ2-7, with 7 positions matching TRBD2. This CDR3 contains 13 residues. The ends lost 4 bases at V and 3 bases at J; junction bases unmatched: 3. CDR3 sequence: CASSSGRIYEQYF. The CDR3 DNA reads as TGTGCCAGCAGTTCCGGGAGGATCTACGAGCAGTACTTC.

The chain combines TRBV12-5 with TRBJ1-2, with D hard to call. Between the trimmed V and J ends, which lost 0 bases and 7 bases, there was a span of 12 bases. This CDR3 spans 14 amino acids. Germline CDR1 reads LGHNT; CDR2 reads FRNRAP. Here the CDR3 reads CASGLVLAEVGYTF. CDR3 sequence (DNA): TGTGCTAGTGGTTTGGTACTGGCCGAGGTTGGCTACACCTTC. The whole variable domain, remainder taken from reference TRBV12-5 and TRBJ1-2, is DARVTQTPRHKVTEMGQEVTMRCQPILGHNTVFWYRQTMMQGLELLAYFRNRAPLDDSGMPKDRFSAEMPDATLATLKIQPSEPRDSAVYFCASGLVLAEVGYTFGSGTRLTVV.

This clonotype was counted a few times. The chain is built from TRBV11-1 and TRBJ2-1; 15 bases map to TRBD2. The CDR3 consists of 17 residues. Germline CDR1 is SGHAT and CDR2 is FQDESV (reference sequence). V dropped 6 bases and J dropped 9; count of bases not matched to a gene: 12. CDR3 in DNA: TGTGCCAGCAGTCAACCGGGACTAGCGGGAGGTCTGCGTGAGCAGTTCTTC. Its translation is CASSQPGLAGGLREQFF.

This clonotype was counted between two and nine times. The rearrangement uses TRBV12-3 or TRBV12-4 and TRBJ1-2; 9 bases agree with TRBD1. Trimming cost V 6 bases and J 6 bases; bases outside gene matches: 5. The CDR3 extends over 13 amino acids. CDR3 DNA: TGTGCCAGCAGCCCCGGGACAGGGAATGGCTACACCTTC. Its protein product is CASSPGTGNGYTF.

The sample holds a few counts of this clonotype. The chain carries TRBV27 and TRBJ2-7, with 7 bases that match TRBD1. Trimming took 7 bases from V and 1 from J; bases not matched to a gene: 4. CDR1 MNHEY and CDR2 SMNVEV come from the germline V gene (reference sequence). The CDR3 length is 13 residues. The CDR3 region has the DNA TGTGCCAGCACCCCACAGGGGTCCTACGAGCAGTACTTC. This codes for CASTPQGSYEQYF.

DNA for the CDR3: TGTGCCAGCAGCCCAGGCGGACTAGCGGGAGGGGAGCAGTTCTTC. Its protein product is CASSPGGLAGGEQFF. This sequence joins TRBV11-3 and TRBJ2-1; TRBD2 matches 15 bases. CDR1 is SGHNT, CDR2 YENEEA, per germline. The V gene end was trimmed by 5 bases and the J gene end by 10 bases; junction bases not matched to a gene: 6. The CDR3 is made up of 15 amino acids.

The rearrangement joins TRBV5-1 to TRBJ2-7, with TRBD2 matching 9 bases. Germline trimming cut 2 bases from V and 7 bases from J; bases unmatched to any gene: 16. CDR1 and CDR2 from the germline V gene are SGHRS and YFSETQ. The CDR3 has 17 residues. In DNA form, the CDR3 reads TGCGCCAGCAGCTTAGACGGGACTAGCATTACATCCAGAGAGCAGTACTTC. It is translated as CASSLDGTSITSREQYF.

A few counts support this clonotype. The chain has TRBV5-1 and TRBJ1-5; 7 nucleotides line up with TRBD1. The CDR3 is 15 residues long. The V segment lost 4 bases and the J segment 2 bases; nucleotides outside the gene matches: 6. Germline CDR1 and CDR2: SGHRS and YFSETQ. CDR3 nucleotides: TGCGCCAGCAGCCGCGCAGGGGGAGGCAATCAGCCCCAGCATTTT. Translating it yields CASSRAGGGNQPQHF.

This clonotype was counted a few times. This chain links TRBV7-7 with TRBJ2-5; 8 bases fit TRBD2. V lost 0 bases, J lost 4 bases, and 1 base stayed unmatched. Germline lookup yields CDR1 SSHAT and CDR2 FNYEAQ (reference sequence). The CDR3 is 14 amino acids. CDR3 sequence: CASSLAGRGETQYF. The CDR3 coding sequence is TGTGCCAGCAGCTTAGCCGGGAGGGGAGAGACCCAGTACTTC. The full variable domain, rest sourced from reference TRBV7-7 and TRBJ2-5, is GAGVSQSPRYKVTKRGQDVTLRCDPISSHATLYWYQQALGQGPEFLTYFNYEAQPDKSGLPSDRFSAERPEGSISTLTIQRTEQRDSAMYRCASSLAGRGETQYFGPGTRLLVL.

This clonotype was counted only a few times. The V call is TRBV4-1, the J call TRBJ2-5; D perhaps matches TRBD2 (6 bases). V was shortened by 6 bases and J by 0 bases, with 17 bases between the two germline ends. Germline V CDR1 and CDR2: MGHRA, YSYEKL. This CDR3 spans 16 amino acids. In DNA form, the CDR3 reads TGCGCCAGCAGAAGGACGGGAGCCTTGTACCAAGAGACCCAGTACTTC. It specifies CASRRTGALYQETQYF.

The CDR3 spells CASIRASGDVLTGELFF. As DNA, the CDR3 is TGTGCCAGTATTAGGGCTAGCGGCGACGTTTTGACCGGGGAGCTGTTTTTT. This chain uses TRBV19 with TRBJ2-2; 7 positions match TRBD2. The CDR3 consists of 17 residues. CDR1 LNHDA and CDR2 SQIVND come from the germline V gene (reference sequence). J was trimmed by 5 bases and V by 7 bases; bases with no gene match: 16.